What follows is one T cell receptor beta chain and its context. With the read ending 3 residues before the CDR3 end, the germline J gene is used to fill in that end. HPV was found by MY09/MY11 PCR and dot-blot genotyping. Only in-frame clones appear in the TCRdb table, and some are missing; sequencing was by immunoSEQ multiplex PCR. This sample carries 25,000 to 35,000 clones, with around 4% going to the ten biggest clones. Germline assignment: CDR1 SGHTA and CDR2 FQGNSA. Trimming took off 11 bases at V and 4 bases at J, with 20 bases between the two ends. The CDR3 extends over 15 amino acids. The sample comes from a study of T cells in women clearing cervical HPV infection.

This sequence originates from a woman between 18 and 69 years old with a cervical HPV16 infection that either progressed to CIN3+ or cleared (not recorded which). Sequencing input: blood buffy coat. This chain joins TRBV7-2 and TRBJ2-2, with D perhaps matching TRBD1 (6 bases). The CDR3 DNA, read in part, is TGTGCCTCCGGGGTGGAACAGGGATCCACCGGGGAG. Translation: CASGVEQGSTGE. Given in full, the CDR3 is CASGVEQGSTGELFF.